Reported below is one TCR beta chain. The data are from a study of control samples from healthy donors and cancer patients. Method: immunoSEQ multiplex PCR; TCRdb's copy keeps in-frame clones and lacks some. The sample comprises around 180,000 clones, around 90% of which are singletons, and about 5.3% rests with the top ten. CDR1 is DFQATT, CDR2 SNEGSKA, per germline (reference sequence). V lost 3 bases and J lost 0, with 9 bases in between. This CDR3 is built from 14 residues. Material: blood. This chain links TRBV20-1 with TRBJ1-3; D might be TRBD1 (5 bases). This sequence was found in a woman in her thirties in good health. The DNA of the CDR3 is TGCAGTGCTAGTGGACACACCTCTGGAAACACCATATATTTT. It specifies CSASGHTSGNTIYF.